These 10 T cell receptor beta chains were all obtained from the same sample, sequenced in a study of Ad26.COV2.S vaccination and SARS-CoV-2 variants (dated by TCRdb to the early 2020s). This specimen's treatment or condition label, interpreted: 19 received Ad26.COV2.S at low or high dose, single or two shots; roughly five received placebo; per-sample allocation not given. For vaccine and placebo recipients, repertoires were sequenced using samples collected on day 63 after the first injection. The library was made by the immunoSEQ multiplex PCR assay. This is the immuneACCESS table as TCRdb keeps it, with only in-frame sequences that have V and J called. A part of the clones is gone; compared with another copy, unresolved V genes explain less than half, and the rest is unexplained. The sample table contains fewer than 800,000 clones; only one count was recorded for more than 70% of them. The ten largest account for about 1.5% of the sample.

Sequences were derived from peripheral blood, sampled in a trial of Ad26.COV2.S vaccine versus placebo. These receptors were collected from a person between 18 and 60 years old who received the Ad26.COV2.S COVID-19 vaccine or a placebo.

The chain recombines TRBV5-1 with TRBJ1-6; TRBD1 might be the D (5 bases). Germline lookup yields CDR1 SGHRS and CDR2 YFSETQ. The CDR3 extends over 14 amino acids. V was trimmed by 3 bases and J by 5 bases, leaving 9 bases between them. The CDR3, as DNA: TGCGCCAGCAGCTGGGACGGGAATAATTCACCCCTCCACTTT. It yields the protein CASSWDGNNSPLHF.

This clone came up a few times. The chain is built from TRBV15 and TRBJ2-7, with TRBD2 as a possible D gene (5 bases). The CDR3 sequence is 13 residues long. V shed 6 bases and J shed 0 bases, with 9 bases lying between them. Germline V gene sequence: CDR1 LNHNV, CDR2 YYDKDF (reference sequence). CDR3 region: CATRRASSYEQYF. CDR3 coding DNA: TGTGCCACCAGGCGGGCCAGCTCCTACGAGCAGTACTTC.

The J gene is TRBJ2-1, the V gene TRBV4-1; TRBD2 matches 9 bases. Germline CDR1 reads MGHRA; CDR2 reads YSYEKL. This CDR3 is 13 amino acids long. V shed 10 bases and J 2 bases; nucleotides not matched to a gene: 3. The CDR3 DNA reads as TGCGCCACCGCGGGGGGGCCCTACAATGAGCAGTTCTTC. Translation: CATAGGPYNEQFF.

The chain joins TRBV27 to TRBJ2-1; TRBD1 matches at 11 bases. The junction had 4 bases not matched to a gene; V was cut back by 3 bases and J by 9 bases. The CDR3 has 14 residues. Per the germline V gene, CDR1 is MNHEY and CDR2 is SMNVEV (reference sequence). The CDR3 is CASSLDRGQVEQFF. CDR3 in DNA: TGTGCCAGCAGTTTGGACAGGGGGCAGGTTGAGCAGTTCTTC.

V and J are TRBV7-9 and TRBJ2-2; D remains unclear. Germline V gives CDR1 SEHNR, CDR2 FQNEAQ (reference sequence). Between the trimmed V and J ends, which lost 1 base and 6 bases, there was a span of 9 bases. The CDR3 length is 14 residues. For the CDR3, the DNA is TGTGCCAGCAGCTTAGAAGCCTACTCCGGGGAGCTGTTTTTT. Translation gives CASSLEAYSGELFF. The full variable domain, in which reference TRBV7-9 and TRBJ2-2 provide the parts outside the CDR3, is DTGVSQNPRHKITKRGQNVTFRCDPISEHNRLYWYRQTLGQGPEFLTYFQNEAQLEKSRLLSDRFSAERPKGSFSTLEIQRTEQGDSAMYLCASSLEAYSGELFFGEGSRLTVL.

The CDR3 loop reads CASSYERGKLFF. The CDR3 DNA sequence: TGTGCCAGCAGTTACGAAAGGGGAAAACTGTTTTTT. This chain connects TRBV6-6 to TRBJ1-4, with a tentative D call TRBD1 (5 bases). The CDR3 consists of 12 residues. V shed 2 bases and J shed 10 bases, with 8 bases lying between them. Germline CDR1 MNHNY, CDR2 SVGAGI (reference sequence).

J is TRBJ2-3 and V is TRBV3-1 (or the pseudogene TRBV3-2); the D gene is possibly TRBD2 (7 bases). Germline CDR1 and CDR2: LGHDT and YNNKEL (reference sequence). CDR3 length: 17 residues. Trimming removed 0 bases from V and 0 bases from J, with 13 bases in between. The CDR3: CASSQDRGGHSTDTQYF. The CDR3 bases are TGTGCCAGCAGCCAAGATCGCGGGGGACACAGCACAGATACGCAGTATTTT.

The V and J genes are TRBV4-1 and TRBJ2-7, with D hard to call. CDR3 length: 13 residues. Germline CDR1 reads MGHRA; CDR2 reads YSYEKL. Trimming left V 1 base short and J 2 bases short, with 6 bases between. The CDR3 coding sequence is TGCGCCAGCAGCCAAGTTTTAGCCTACGAGCAGTACTTC. It translates to CASSQVLAYEQYF.

This chain connects TRBV19 to TRBJ1-4, with D possibly matching TRBD1 (6 bases). Trimming left V 6 bases short and J 4 bases short, with 18 bases between. CDR1 is LNHDA and CDR2 is SQIVND in the germline V gene (reference sequence). CDR3 length equals 16 residues. CDR3 loop: CASSLSRGTSNEKLFF. CDR3 in DNA: TGTGCCAGTAGCCTTTCTCGCGGGACAAGTAATGAAAAACTGTTTTTT.

The V and J genes are TRBV5-6 and TRBJ1-4; 7 bases align to TRBD1. V shed 2 bases and J 7 bases; nucleotides not matched to a gene: 8. CDR1 is SGHDT and CDR2 is YYEEEE in the germline V gene. This CDR3 is built from 15 residues. This CDR3 reads CASSFPTGRGEKLFF. The CDR3 coding sequence is TGTGCCAGCAGCTTTCCGACAGGGAGGGGTGAAAAACTGTTTTTT. Filled out from reference TRBV5-6 and TRBJ1-4, the complete variable domain reads DAGVTQSPTHLIKTRGQQVTLRCSPKSGHDTVSWYQQALGQGPQFIFQYYEEEERQRGNFPDRFSGHQFPNYSSELNVNALLLGDSALYLCASSFPTGRGEKLFFGSGTQLSVL.